This passage covers 26 T cell receptor beta chains from one sample sequenced in a study of T-cell reconstitution after alpha-beta-depleted transplantation in children. Unique molecular identifiers were incorporated into the prepared TCRbeta library. From the PCR reads, TCRdb called clonotypes with MiXCR, one entry per CDR3 protein. This table has about 610,000 distinct CDR3 sequences, about 11% appearing once. The specimen comprised PBMCs from the stem cell graft donor, sampled from the stem cell graft. These TCRs come from a human donor who donated a stem cell graft to a child with acute myeloid leukemia.

This clonotype occurred many times. V gene TRBV4-3 combines with J gene TRBJ2-5, with 10 bases lining up with TRBD2. Germline trimming cut 0 bases from V and 5 bases from J; bases unmatched to any gene: 9. The CDR3 sequence is 17 residues long. Germline loops: CDR1 LGHNA, CDR2 YSLEER. As DNA, the CDR3 is TGCGCCAGCAGCCAAGATGTAGGAGCGGGAGGGTCTGAGACCCAGTACTTC. It specifies CASSQDVGAGGSETQYF.

This clonotype has just a few counts. This chain uses TRBV7-2 with TRBJ2-3; 9 nucleotides align to TRBD2. This CDR3 comprises 17 residues. The V gene's germline CDR1 is SGHTA and CDR2 FQGNSA. Unmatched junction bases numbered 10, after V lost 5 bases and J lost 1 base. The CDR3 DNA is TGTGCCAGCAGCCCGGCTAGCGGGAAGAAGGGCACAGATACGCAGTATTTT. Residues: CASSPASGKKGTDTQYF.

The gene calls are TRBV12-5 and TRBJ1-3, with a weak D call TRBD1 (5 bases). CDR3 length equals 14 residues. Trimming removed 8 bases at V and 4 bases at J, with 15 bases between. CDR1 and CDR2 (germline): LGHNT, FRNRAP. CDR3 in amino acids: CASRADSEGNTIYF. The CDR3 bases are TGTGCTAGTAGGGCCGACAGCGAGGGAAACACCATATATTTT.

Only a few counts were recorded for this clonotype. This sequence joins TRBV7-2 and TRBJ1-1, with D hard to call. Trimming took 1 base from V and 3 from J, leaving 9 bases between them. The germline gives CDR1 SGHTA, CDR2 FQGNSA. This CDR3 region has 14 residues. The CDR3 sequence: CASSLVGGYTEAFF. The DNA of the CDR3 is TGTGCCAGCAGCTTAGTGGGCGGTTACACTGAAGCTTTCTTT.

The J gene is TRBJ2-1, the V gene TRBV29-1, with 10 bases aligning to TRBD2. V was pared by 8 bases and J by 8 bases, with 9 bases of the junction left unmatched. The CDR3 is 13 residues long. Germline CDR1 is SQVTM and CDR2 is ANQGSEA. In DNA form, the CDR3 reads TGCAGCTTGAGCGGGAGGGGTACCGATGAGCAGTTCTTC. This sequence encodes CSLSGRGTDEQFF.

The V gene is TRBV9, the J gene TRBJ2-1; TRBD2 matches at 7 bases. V lost 3 bases, J lost 1 base, and 4 bases stayed unmatched. The germline gives CDR1 SGDLS, CDR2 YYNGEE. This CDR3 comprises 15 residues. CDR3 region: CASSGGGTSYNEQFF. The CDR3 DNA sequence: TGTGCCAGCAGCGGGGGGGGGACTTCCTACAATGAGCAGTTCTTC. The variable domain in full, completed from reference TRBV9 and TRBJ2-1, reads DSGVTQTPKHLITATGQRVTLRCSPRSGDLSVYWYQQSLDQGLQFLIQYYNGEERAKGNILERFSAQQFPDLHSELNLSSLELGDSALYFCASSGGGTSYNEQFFGPGTRLTVL.

The chain carries TRBV20-1 and TRBJ1-5, with TRBD1 matching over 9 bases. The CDR3 is made up of 14 amino acids. After removal of 5 bases from V and 6 bases from J, the junction contained 8 bases not matched to a gene. Germline V gene data show CDR1 as DFQATT and CDR2 as SNEGSKA (reference sequence). The CDR3 here is CSAPQGAVTQPQHF. The DNA for the CDR3 is TGCAGTGCTCCACAGGGGGCTGTAACTCAGCCCCAGCATTTT.

V usage is TRBV6-5 and J usage is TRBJ1-1, with D perhaps TRBD1 (5 bases). The V gene lost 2 bases and the J gene lost 1 base, with 8 bases spanning the gap. The CDR3 spans 14 residues. Germline CDR1 and CDR2: MNHEY and SVGAGI. The CDR3 protein is CASSYGTANTEAFF. The CDR3 DNA reads TGTGCCAGCAGTTACGGGACGGCGAACACTGAAGCTTTCTTT.

The chain couples TRBV30 to TRBJ2-3; 8 nucleotides agree with TRBD1. From germline, CDR1 is GTSNPN and CDR2 SVGIG (reference sequence). Trimming removed 2 bases from V and 4 bases from J; junction bases left unmatched: 17. The CDR3 sequence is 18 residues long. For the CDR3, the DNA is TGTGCCTGGAGTTCCATATACAGGACAGGGCCTGGGGCAGATACGCAGTATTTT. Translated, it gives CAWSSIYRTGPGADTQYF.

The chain carries TRBV20-1 and TRBJ2-3; D is ambiguous. Deletions cut 0 bases from V and 6 bases from J, with 13 bases between. Germline CDR1 reads DFQATT; CDR2 reads SNEGSKA (reference sequence). The CDR3 is 14 residues long. CDR3 sequence reads: CSARDPRLGDTQYF. The CDR3 DNA is TGCAGTGCTAGAGATCCCAGACTGGGGGATACGCAGTATTTT.

This clonotype was seen repeatedly, ten times or more. The chain employs TRBV6-6 and TRBJ2-7; maybe TRBD1 (6 bases). This CDR3 spans 12 amino acids. Germline CDR1 MNHNY, CDR2 SVGAGI (reference sequence). V was clipped by 7 bases and J by 6 bases, with 13 bases between them. The CDR3: CASNSGVSEQYF. For the CDR3, the DNA is TGTGCCAGCAATTCAGGGGTCTCCGAGCAGTACTTC.

The chain recombines TRBV20-1 with TRBJ1-5; 8 bases map to TRBD1. After removal of 4 bases from V and 7 bases from J, the junction contained 6 bases not matched to a gene. The CDR3 consists of 13 residues. The germline V gene has CDR1 DFQATT and CDR2 SNEGSKA (reference sequence). The CDR3 nucleotides are TGCAGTGCTAAACAGGGGGTAGAGCAGCCCCAGCATTTT. Translation: CSAKQGVEQPQHF.

This clonotype was counted only a few times. The genes are TRBV20-1 and TRBJ2-7; D call uncertain. The CDR3 covers 14 residues. V lost 0 bases to trimming and J lost 4 bases, with 13 bases between them. Looked up from germline, CDR1 is DFQATT and CDR2 is SNEGSKA (reference sequence). CDR3 protein: CSARDTGSAYEQYF. The CDR3 DNA sequence: TGCAGTGCTAGAGATACGGGTTCCGCTTACGAGCAGTACTTC.

The chain couples TRBV7-9 to TRBJ1-5, with D maybe TRBD1 (5 bases). Trimming took off 5 bases at V and 7 bases at J, with 12 bases between the two ends. This CDR3 has 13 residues. Germline V gives CDR1 SEHNR, CDR2 FQNEAQ (reference sequence). This CDR3 reads CASSPQGAQPQHF. DNA for the CDR3: TGTGCCAGCAGCCCCCAGGGAGCCCAGCCCCAGCATTTT.

CDR3 residues: CASSLGQLEEDTQYF. The DNA of the CDR3 is TGTGCCAGCAGCTTGGGACAGTTAGAGGAAGATACGCAGTATTTT. The V and J genes are TRBV7-9 and TRBJ2-3, with TRBD1 matching 7 bases. CDR3 length equals 15 residues. Trimming cost V 3 bases and J 5 bases; bases outside gene matches: 8. CDR1 SEHNR and CDR2 FQNEAQ come from the germline V gene (reference sequence).

A few counts support this clonotype. The chain uses TRBV2 and TRBJ2-7; the D gene is possibly TRBD2 (6 bases). Germline assignment: CDR1 SNHLY and CDR2 FYNNEI. The V and J ends lost 5 bases and 9 bases respectively, with 14 bases between them. The CDR3 is made up of 12 amino acids. CDR3 residues: CASSYLTSLQYF. The CDR3 DNA is TGTGCCAGCAGTTACCTTACTAGCTTGCAGTACTTC.

V is TRBV6-2 or TRBV6-3 and J is TRBJ1-5; D gene uncertain. Germline V gene lookup returns CDR1 MNHEY and CDR2 SVGEGT. The length of the CDR3 is 15 residues. V was cut by 5 bases and J by 0 bases, with 11 bases left in between. This chain's CDR3 is CASSPEGYSNQPQHF. In DNA form, the CDR3 reads TGTGCCAGCAGTCCAGAGGGATATAGCAATCAGCCCCAGCATTTT.

The chain links TRBV5-1 to TRBJ2-1; 10 nucleotides align to TRBD1. Per the germline V gene, CDR1 is SGHRS and CDR2 is YFSETQ. The CDR3 runs to 14 residues. The V gene end was trimmed by 4 bases and the J gene end by 5 bases; junction bases not matched to a gene: 3. The CDR3 loop reads CASSHGTGDNEQFF. CDR3 DNA sequence: TGCGCCAGCAGCCATGGGACAGGGGACAATGAGCAGTTCTTC.

The V gene is TRBV7-8, the J gene TRBJ2-3; 7 nucleotides match TRBD2. Germline CDR1 and CDR2: SGHVS and FQNEAQ. This CDR3 has 17 amino acids. The V segment lost 4 bases and the J segment 3 bases; nucleotides outside the gene matches: 13. The CDR3: CASSSPARSGDTDTQYF. CDR3 in DNA: TGTGCCAGCAGCTCCCCCGCCCGGAGCGGGGATACAGATACGCAGTATTTT.

The rearrangement links TRBV30 to TRBJ2-7; D not certain. This CDR3 has 12 amino acids. Germline CDR1 GTSNPN, CDR2 SVGIG (reference sequence). V was trimmed by 1 base and J by 0 bases, leaving 4 bases between them. The CDR3 nucleotides read TGTGCCTGGAGTGGGACCTCCTACGAGCAGTACTTC. Amino acids: CAWSGTSYEQYF.

The chain recombines TRBV7-8 with TRBJ1-1, with D possibly being TRBD1 (6 bases). V dropped 0 bases and J dropped 1 base, with 12 bases sitting between them. This CDR3 has 16 residues. From germline, CDR1 is SGHVS and CDR2 FQNEAQ. This CDR3 is CASSLAEDRSNTEAFF. The CDR3 DNA is TGTGCCAGCAGCTTAGCGGAGGACAGATCGAACACTGAAGCTTTCTTT.

There are many counts of this clonotype. V and J are TRBV7-9 and TRBJ1-1; no firm D call. The CDR3 sequence is 14 residues long. Germline V gene sequence: CDR1 SEHNR, CDR2 FQNEAQ (reference sequence). V was pared by 1 base and J by 4 bases, with 10 bases between. CDR3 residues: CASSLGKGATEAFF. The DNA of the CDR3 is TGTGCCAGCAGCTTAGGGAAGGGTGCCACTGAAGCTTTCTTT.

The sample holds a few counts of this clonotype. The chain has TRBV2 and TRBJ2-2; D is uncertain. The CDR3 covers 13 residues. Germline CDR1 reads SNHLY; CDR2 reads FYNNEI. V dropped 6 bases and J dropped 8 bases, with 13 bases sitting between them. For the CDR3, the DNA is TGTGCCAGCAGCCCACTGGGTTGGGGGGAGCTGTTTTTT. This gives the protein CASSPLGWGELFF.

This clonotype was found many times. At one end the junction does not follow the germline gene, possibly because of a read error. The genes are TRBV5-1 and TRBJ2-3; D call uncertain. CDR1 and CDR2 from the germline V gene are SGHRS and YFSETQ. The CDR3 extends over 13 amino acids. CDR3 sequence reads: CVSSLVVVDTQYF. CDR3 nucleotides: TGCGTCAGCAGCTTGGTCGTAGTAGATACGCAGTATTTT.

This clonotype was picked up a small number of times. The rearrangement uses TRBV2 and TRBJ2-2, with TRBD1 matching 10 bases. The V segment lost 6 bases and the J segment 1 base; nucleotides outside the gene matches: 2. Germline CDR1 is SNHLY and CDR2 is FYNNEI. The CDR3 is made up of 15 amino acids. CDR3 nucleotides: TGTGCCAGCAGCTGGACAGGGGGGAACACCGGGGAGCTGTTTTTT. Amino acid sequence: CASSWTGGNTGELFF.

This clonotype has only a few counts. J is TRBJ2-5 and V is TRBV5-1; D may match TRBD1 or TRBD2 (5 bases each). The ends were cut back, 0 bases at V and 6 bases at J, with 9 bases in the middle. The CDR3 has 13 residues. Germline-derived CDR1 and CDR2 are SGHRS and YFSETQ. The CDR3 region has the DNA TGCGCCAGCAGCTTGGAAGGGACGCAGACCCAGTACTTC. It encodes CASSLEGTQTQYF. Looking up the rest from reference TRBV5-1 and TRBJ2-5 gives the full variable domain: KAGVTQTPRYLIKTRGQQVTLSCSPISGHRSVSWYQQTPGQGLQFLFEYFSETQRNKGNFPGRFSGRQFSNSRSEMNVSTLELGDSALYLCASSLEGTQTQYFGPGTRLLVL.